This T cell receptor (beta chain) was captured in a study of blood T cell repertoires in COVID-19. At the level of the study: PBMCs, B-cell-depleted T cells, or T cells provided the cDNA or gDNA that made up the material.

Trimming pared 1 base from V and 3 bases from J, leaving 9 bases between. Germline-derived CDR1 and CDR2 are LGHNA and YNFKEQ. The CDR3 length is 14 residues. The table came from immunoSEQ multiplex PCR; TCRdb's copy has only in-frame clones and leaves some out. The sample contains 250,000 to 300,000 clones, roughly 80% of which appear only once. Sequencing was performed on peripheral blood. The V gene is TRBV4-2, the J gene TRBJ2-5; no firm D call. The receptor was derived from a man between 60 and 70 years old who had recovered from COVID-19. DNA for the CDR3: TGTGCCAGCAGCCAAGTGGTCGGTAAAGAGACCCAGTACTTC. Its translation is CASSQVVGKETQYF.